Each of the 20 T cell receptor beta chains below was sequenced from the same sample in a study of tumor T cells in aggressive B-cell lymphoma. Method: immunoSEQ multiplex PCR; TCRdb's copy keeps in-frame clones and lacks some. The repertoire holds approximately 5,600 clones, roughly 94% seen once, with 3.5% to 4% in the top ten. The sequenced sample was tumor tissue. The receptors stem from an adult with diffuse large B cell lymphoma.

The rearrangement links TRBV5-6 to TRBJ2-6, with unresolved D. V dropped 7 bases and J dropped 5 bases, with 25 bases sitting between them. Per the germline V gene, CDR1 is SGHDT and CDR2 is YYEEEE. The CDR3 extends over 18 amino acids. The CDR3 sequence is CASWSTNKSQSRANVLTF. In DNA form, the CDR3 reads TGTGCCAGCTGGTCAACCAATAAGTCACAAAGTCGGGCCAACGTCCTGACTTTC. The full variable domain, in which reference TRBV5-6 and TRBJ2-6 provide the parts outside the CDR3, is DAGVTQSPTHLIKTRGQQVTLRCSPKSGHDTVSWYQQALGQGPQFIFQYYEEEERQRGNFPDRFSGHQFPNYSSELNVNALLLGDSALYLCASWSTNKSQSRANVLTFGAGSRLTVL.

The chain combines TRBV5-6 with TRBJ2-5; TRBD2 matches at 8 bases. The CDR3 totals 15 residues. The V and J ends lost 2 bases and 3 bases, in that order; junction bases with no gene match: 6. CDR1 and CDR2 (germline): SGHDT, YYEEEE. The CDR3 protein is CASSLQAGVEETQYF. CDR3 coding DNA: TGTGCCAGCAGCTTACAAGCGGGAGTGGAAGAGACCCAGTACTTC.

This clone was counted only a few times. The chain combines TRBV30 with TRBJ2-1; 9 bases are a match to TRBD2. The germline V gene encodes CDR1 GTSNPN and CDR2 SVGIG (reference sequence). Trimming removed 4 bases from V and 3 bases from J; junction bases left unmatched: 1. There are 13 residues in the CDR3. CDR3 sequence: CAWTSGNYNEQFF. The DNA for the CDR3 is TGTGCCTGGACTAGCGGGAACTACAATGAGCAGTTCTTC.

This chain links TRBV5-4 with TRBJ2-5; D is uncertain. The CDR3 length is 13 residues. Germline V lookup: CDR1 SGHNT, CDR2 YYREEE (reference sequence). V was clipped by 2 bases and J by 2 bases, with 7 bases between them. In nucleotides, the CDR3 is TGTGCCAGCAGCTTTGCACAGCAAGAGACCCAGTACTTC. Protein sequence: CASSFAQQETQYF.

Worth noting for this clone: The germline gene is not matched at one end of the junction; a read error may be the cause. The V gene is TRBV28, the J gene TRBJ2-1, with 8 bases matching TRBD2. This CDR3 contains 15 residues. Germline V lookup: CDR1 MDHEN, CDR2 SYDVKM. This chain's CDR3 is CASSRLAGRVYEQFF. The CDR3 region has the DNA TGTGCCAGCAGTCGCTTAGCGGGAAGAGTCTATGAGCAATTCTTC.

CDR3 in amino acids: CASSWQGADTQYF. DNA of the CDR3: TGTGCCAGCAGCTGGCAGGGCGCAGATACGCAGTATTTT. The chain joins TRBV2 to TRBJ2-3; possible D gene TRBD1, 5 bases. CDR1 is SNHLY, CDR2 FYNNEI, per germline. There are 13 residues in the CDR3. Trimming took off 6 bases at V and 4 bases at J, with 11 bases between the two ends.

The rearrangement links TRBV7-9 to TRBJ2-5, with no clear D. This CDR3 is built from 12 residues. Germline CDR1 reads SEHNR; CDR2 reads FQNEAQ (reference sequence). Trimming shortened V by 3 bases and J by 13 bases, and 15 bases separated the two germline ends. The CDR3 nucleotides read TGTGCCAGCAGCTTCGACACCCTTAAGAGGTACTTC. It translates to CASSFDTLKRYF.

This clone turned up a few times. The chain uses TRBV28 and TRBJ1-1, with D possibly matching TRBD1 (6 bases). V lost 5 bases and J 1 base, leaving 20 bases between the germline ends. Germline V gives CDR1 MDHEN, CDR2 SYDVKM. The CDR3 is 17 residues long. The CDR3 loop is CASSTTQASRGNTEAFF. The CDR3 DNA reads TGTGCCAGCAGTACAACTCAGGCGAGCAGGGGGAACACTGAAGCTTTCTTT.

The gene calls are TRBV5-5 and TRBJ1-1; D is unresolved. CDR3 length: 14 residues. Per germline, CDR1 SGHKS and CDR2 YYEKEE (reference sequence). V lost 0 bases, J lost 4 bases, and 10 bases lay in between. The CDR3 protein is CASSLDARSTEAFF. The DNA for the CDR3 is TGTGCCAGCAGCTTGGATGCGCGGAGCACTGAAGCTTTCTTT.

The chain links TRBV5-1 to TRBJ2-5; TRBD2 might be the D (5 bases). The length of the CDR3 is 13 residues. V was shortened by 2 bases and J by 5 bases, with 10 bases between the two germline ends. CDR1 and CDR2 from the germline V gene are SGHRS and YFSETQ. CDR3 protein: CASSFGDGETQYF. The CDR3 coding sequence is TGCGCCAGCAGCTTCGGGGATGGGGAGACCCAGTACTTC. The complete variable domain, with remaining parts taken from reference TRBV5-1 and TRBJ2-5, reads KAGVTQTPRYLIKTRGQQVTLSCSPISGHRSVSWYQQTPGQGLQFLFEYFSETQRNKGNFPGRFSGRQFSNSRSEMNVSTLELGDSALYLCASSFGDGETQYFGPGTRLLVL.

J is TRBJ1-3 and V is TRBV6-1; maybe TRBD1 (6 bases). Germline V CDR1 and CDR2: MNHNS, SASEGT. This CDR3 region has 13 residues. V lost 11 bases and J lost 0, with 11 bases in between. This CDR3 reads CAARTVSGNTIYF. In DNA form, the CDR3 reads TGTGCCGCAAGGACAGTCTCTGGAAACACCATATATTTT.

The CDR3 DNA reads TGTGCCAGCAGCCAAGTTGGGACAGGGGCTGGAAACACCATATATTTT. Protein product: CASSQVGTGAGNTIYF. The rearrangement links TRBV4-2 to TRBJ1-3; 10 nucleotides agree with TRBD1. From germline, CDR1 is LGHNA and CDR2 YNFKEQ. The CDR3 loop spans 16 amino acids. Losses at the gene ends were 1 base for V and 2 bases for J; bases not matched to a gene: 2.

CDR3 coding DNA: TGTGCCAGCAGTCAGGCTGAGCAGTTCTTC. Protein: CASSQAEQFF. The chain is built from TRBV6-1 and TRBJ2-1; D gene ambiguous. In germline, CDR1 is MNHNS, CDR2 SASEGT. There are 10 residues in the CDR3. V lost 5 bases, J lost 9 bases, and 5 bases lay in between.

CDR3 coding DNA: TGTGCCAGCAGGGGTGGAGGGGTGCACACTGAAGCTTTCTTT. Amino acids: CASRGGGVHTEAFF. The V call is TRBV6-4, the J call TRBJ1-1, with D perhaps matching TRBD1 (5 bases). Germline CDR1 and CDR2: MRHNA and SNTAGT. The CDR3 has 14 amino acids. V lost 6 bases, J lost 3 bases, and 14 bases lay in between.

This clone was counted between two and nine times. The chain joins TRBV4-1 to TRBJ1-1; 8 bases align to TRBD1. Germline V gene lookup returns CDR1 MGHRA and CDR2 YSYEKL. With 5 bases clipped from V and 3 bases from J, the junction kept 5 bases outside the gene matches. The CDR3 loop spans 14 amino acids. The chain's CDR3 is CASSGWDRYTEAFF. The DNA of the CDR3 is TGCGCCAGCAGCGGGTGGGACAGGTACACTGAAGCTTTCTTT.

CDR3 in DNA: TGTGCCAGCAGTTACCGGGGAACGGGCGGGGAGCTGTTTTTT. It yields the protein CASSYRGTGGELFF. The chain couples TRBV6-5 to TRBJ2-2; perhaps TRBD2 as D (5 bases). CDR3 length equals 14 residues. Looked up from germline, CDR1 is MNHEY and CDR2 is SVGAGI. V shed 2 bases and J shed 7 bases, with 11 bases lying between them.

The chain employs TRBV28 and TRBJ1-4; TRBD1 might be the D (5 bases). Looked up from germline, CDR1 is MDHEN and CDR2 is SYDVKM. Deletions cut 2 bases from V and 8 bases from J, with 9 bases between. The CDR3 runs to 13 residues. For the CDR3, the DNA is TGTGCCAGCAGTTTACAGGGCGAGGAAAAACTGTTTTTT. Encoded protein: CASSLQGEEKLFF.

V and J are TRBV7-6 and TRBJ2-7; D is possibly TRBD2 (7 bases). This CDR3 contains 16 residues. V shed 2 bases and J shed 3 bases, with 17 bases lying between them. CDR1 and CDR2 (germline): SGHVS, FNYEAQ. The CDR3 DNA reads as TGTGCCAGCAGCTTAAGAGGGGGGGGCGCAATCTACGAGCAGTACTTC. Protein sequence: CASSLRGGGAIYEQYF.

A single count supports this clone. In nucleotides, the CDR3 is TGTGCCAGCAGCGTAAATTTGGGGGGGGGCGACAATGAGCAGTTCTTC. This encodes CASSVNLGGGDNEQFF. V is TRBV9 and J is TRBJ2-1, with TRBD2 as a possible D gene (7 bases). V lost 1 base and J lost 5, with 16 bases in between. The CDR3 consists of 16 residues. Per germline, CDR1 SGDLS and CDR2 YYNGEE. The full variable domain, rest sourced from reference TRBV9 and TRBJ2-1, is DSGVTQTPKHLITATGQRVTLRCSPRSGDLSVYWYQQSLDQGLQFLIQYYNGEERAKGNILERFSAQQFPDLHSELNLSSLELGDSALYFCASSVNLGGGDNEQFFGPGTRLTVL.

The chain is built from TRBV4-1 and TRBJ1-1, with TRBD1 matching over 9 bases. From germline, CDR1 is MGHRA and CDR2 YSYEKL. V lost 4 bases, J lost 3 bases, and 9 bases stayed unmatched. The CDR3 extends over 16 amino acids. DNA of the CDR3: TGCGCCAGCAGCCCAATTGGACAGGGGCGGGACACTGAAGCTTTCTTT. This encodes CASSPIGQGRDTEAFF.